What follows is one T cell receptor beta chain and its context. The entry originates in a study of shared clonotypes between healthy human individuals. Produced via immunoSEQ multiplex PCR; TCRdb's table is partial and in-frame only. Of 2 million to 2.5 million clones in the sample, around 92% are singletons; the top ten hold approximately 0.39%. Germline trimming cut 0 bases from V and 4 bases from J; bases unmatched to any gene: 6. The CDR3 length is 18 residues. CDR1 and CDR2 from the germline V gene are WNHNN and SYGVQD (reference sequence). Material: naive CD4+ T cells from PBMCs. Subset reported: CD45RA+ positively selected. The chain uses TRBV10-1 and TRBJ2-7; 16 bases are shared with TRBD2. This sequence was found in a man younger than 35 in good health. Some clones in this sample may be carry-over from other donors' samples. The CDR3, as DNA: TGCGCCAGCAGTGAGTCGGGGACTAGCGGGAGGGCGCGGTACGAGCAGTACTTC. As protein: CASSESGTSGRARYEQYF.